This passage covers 22 T cell receptor beta chains from one sample sequenced in a study of T cell responses to AZD1222 COVID-19 vaccine. Sequencing was performed with immunoSEQ multiplex PCR; in TCRdb, only in-frame clones are kept and a portion is missing. The table includes under 95,000 clones, 90% detected once. The sequencing here drew on peripheral blood, taken on day 0 of AZD1222 vaccination. These receptors all come from an adult in good health.

The V call is TRBV7-2, the J call TRBJ1-5; weak D call: TRBD1 (5 bases). The CDR3 loop spans 17 amino acids. V was shortened by 4 bases and J by 0 bases, with 16 bases between the two germline ends. Per germline, CDR1 SGHTA and CDR2 FQGNSA. CDR3 sequence reads: CASSSSVGGGSNQPQHF. The CDR3 DNA follows: TGTGCCAGCAGCTCTAGCGTGGGGGGAGGTAGCAATCAGCCCCAGCATTTT.

The chain recombines TRBV10-3 with TRBJ2-1; weak D call: TRBD2 (5 bases). V lost 3 bases and J lost 1, with 10 bases in between. CDR3 length equals 15 residues. Germline loops: CDR1 ENHRY, CDR2 SYGVKD. The DNA for the CDR3 is TGTGCCATCAGTGACCCGTCGGGGTCCTACAATGAGCAGTTCTTC. Its translation is CAISDPSGSYNEQFF.

This clone has a single count. The gene calls are TRBV6-4 and TRBJ1-2; 9 bases line up with TRBD1. This CDR3 region has 16 residues. CDR1 is MRHNA, CDR2 SNTAGT, per germline. V was clipped by 3 bases and J by 5 bases; unmatched bases: 10. CDR3 coding DNA: TGTGCCAGCAGTGAGGCACCGGGACAGGGCCATTATGGCTACACCTTC. Translation: CASSEAPGQGHYGYTF.

The rearrangement uses TRBV5-5 and TRBJ1-1, with D unclear. This CDR3 spans 16 amino acids. Germline lookup yields CDR1 SGHKS and CDR2 YYEKEE (reference sequence). V was shortened by 0 bases and J by 5 bases, with 17 bases between the two germline ends. Here the CDR3 DNA reads TGTGCCAGCAGCTTGGTCTGGCAGGCCCTGGGGACTGAAGCTTTCTTT. As protein: CASSLVWQALGTEAFF.

Within the sample, this clone is medium-sized. The chain recombines TRBV29-1 with TRBJ1-3; no clear D gene. With 3 bases removed from V and 0 bases from J, the gap between germline ends came to 9 bases. The CDR3 is made up of 14 amino acids. From germline, CDR1 is SQVTM and CDR2 ANQGSEA. The CDR3 reads CSVEGFGSGNTIYF. As DNA, the CDR3 is TGCAGCGTTGAGGGGTTCGGCTCTGGAAACACCATATATTTT.

V gene TRBV6-2 or TRBV6-3 combines with J gene TRBJ1-5; no reliable D call. V was clipped by 2 bases and J by 0 bases, with 8 bases between them. Germline lookup yields CDR1 MNHEY and CDR2 SVGEGT. This CDR3 is 15 amino acids long. The CDR3 DNA follows: TGTGCCAGCAGTTACCCTGCGCATAGCAATCAGCCCCAGCATTTT. It codes for CASSYPAHSNQPQHF.

The chain links TRBV5-5 to TRBJ2-2; 10 bases agree with TRBD1. The V gene end was trimmed by 4 bases and the J gene end by 5 bases; junction bases not matched to a gene: 14. There are 18 residues in the CDR3. Germline V gene data show CDR1 as SGHKS and CDR2 as YYEKEE (reference sequence). The DNA of the CDR3 is TGTGCCAGCAGCCTCCTGACAGGGGGCGGGGGCTTTACCGGGGAGCTGTTTTTT. It yields the protein CASSLLTGGGGFTGELFF.

V and J are TRBV15 and TRBJ1-5, with D possibly being TRBD1 (5 bases). Germline CDR1 LNHNV, CDR2 YYDKDF (reference sequence). The CDR3 sequence is 16 residues long. V was trimmed by 0 bases and J by 0 bases, leaving 9 bases between them. CDR3 protein: CATSRETAPSNQPQHF. CDR3 nucleotides: TGTGCCACCAGCAGAGAGACAGCGCCTAGCAATCAGCCCCAGCATTTT.

This chain uses TRBV2 with TRBJ1-6; 8 positions match TRBD1. V shed 7 bases and J 10 bases; nucleotides not matched to a gene: 18. Per the germline V gene, CDR1 is SNHLY and CDR2 is FYNNEI. This CDR3 is built from 17 residues. The CDR3 reads CASIRKITGGVGSPLHF. DNA for the CDR3: TGTGCCAGCATCCGCAAAATTACAGGGGGAGTAGGGTCACCCCTCCACTTT.

This sequence joins TRBV6-1 and TRBJ1-2; D gene uncertain. The CDR3 loop spans 15 amino acids. The germline V gene has CDR1 MNHNS and CDR2 SASEGT. With 3 bases removed from V and 2 bases from J, the gap between germline ends came to 13 bases. CDR3 amino acids: CASSESMVGNYGYTF. For the CDR3, the DNA is TGTGCCAGCAGTGAGAGTATGGTGGGGAACTATGGCTACACCTTC.

This clone showed up just once. The V gene is TRBV5-1, the J gene TRBJ1-3; D is unresolved. V gave up 1 base and J gave up 0 bases, with 2 bases separating them. The V gene's germline CDR1 is SGHRS and CDR2 YFSETQ. The CDR3 loop spans 13 amino acids. This CDR3 is CASSLSSGNTIYF. The DNA of the CDR3 is TGCGCCAGCAGCTTGTCCTCTGGAAACACCATATATTTT. Looking up the rest from reference TRBV5-1 and TRBJ1-3 gives the full variable domain: KAGVTQTPRYLIKTRGQQVTLSCSPISGHRSVSWYQQTPGQGLQFLFEYFSETQRNKGNFPGRFSGRQFSNSRSEMNVSTLELGDSALYLCASSLSSGNTIYFGEGSWLTVV.

The rearrangement joins TRBV7-9 to TRBJ1-6; TRBD1 matches 8 bases. The V segment lost 5 bases and the J segment 9 bases; nucleotides outside the gene matches: 6. CDR3 length: 14 residues. Germline V gene sequence: CDR1 SEHNR, CDR2 FQNEAQ (reference sequence). Written as DNA, the CDR3 is TGTGCCAGCAGCAGGCAGGGGGCGCCTTCACCCCTCCACTTT. Encoded protein: CASSRQGAPSPLHF.

V usage is TRBV15 and J usage is TRBJ2-1, with D tentatively TRBD2 (5 bases). CDR3 length: 15 residues. CDR1 and CDR2 (germline): LNHNV, YYDKDF (reference sequence). V shed 8 bases and J shed 3 bases, with 17 bases lying between them. This CDR3 reads CATQVARTYYNEQFF. Here the CDR3 DNA reads TGTGCCACCCAGGTTGCCCGGACTTACTACAATGAGCAGTTCTTC. The variable domain in full, completed from reference TRBV15 and TRBJ2-1, reads DAMVIQNPRYQVTQFGKPVTLSCSQTLNHNVMYWYQQKSSQAPKLLFHYYDKDFNNEADTPDNFQSRRPNTSFCFLDIRSPGLGDTAMYLCATQVARTYYNEQFFGPGTRLTVL.

The chain joins TRBV6-5 to TRBJ1-2, with 8 bases identical to TRBD1. Trimming removed 0 bases from V and 4 bases from J; junction bases left unmatched: 7. The CDR3 is made up of 16 amino acids. Germline loops: CDR1 MNHEY, CDR2 SVGAGI. The DNA of the CDR3 is TGTGCCAGCAGTTACTCCCCGCGGGACAGGTCCTATGGCTACACCTTC. Protein: CASSYSPRDRSYGYTF.

The rearrangement joins TRBV4-1 to TRBJ1-5; no clear D. The CDR3 has 17 amino acids. The V end was cut by 1 base, the J end by 2 bases, with 15 bases between. CDR1 is MGHRA and CDR2 is YSYEKL in the germline V gene. The CDR3 spells CASSQGAVGLGNQPQHF. The CDR3 DNA sequence: TGCGCCAGCAGCCAAGGGGCGGTGGGGTTGGGCAATCAGCCCCAGCATTTT.

The chain recombines TRBV18 with TRBJ2-5, with a weak D call TRBD1 (6 bases). V lost 6 bases and J 4 bases, leaving 12 bases between the germline ends. CDR3 length: 13 residues. The germline V gene encodes CDR1 KGHSH and CDR2 LQKENI. The CDR3 spells CASSRGRGETQYF. CDR3 DNA: TGTGCCAGCTCCCGCGGCAGGGGAGAGACCCAGTACTTC.

This clone was recorded once. The V call is TRBV10-3, the J call TRBJ1-2; the D gene is possibly TRBD1 (6 bases). Germline V lookup: CDR1 ENHRY, CDR2 SYGVKD. The CDR3 spans 14 residues. Trimming pared 5 bases from V and 8 bases from J, leaving 18 bases between. This CDR3 reads CAISLQGLVRGYTF. In DNA form, the CDR3 reads TGTGCCATCAGTCTACAGGGTTTGGTTCGGGGCTACACCTTC.

A single count supports this clone. J is TRBJ2-1 and V is TRBV6-5; D is undetermined. The CDR3 totals 15 residues. Germline V gene sequence: CDR1 MNHEY, CDR2 SVGAGI. Trimming removed 10 bases at V and 7 bases at J, with 23 bases between. The CDR3 coding sequence is TGTGCCATAAGATCGGGCGGAACTATAGGGAATGAGCAGTTCTTC. This encodes CAIRSGGTIGNEQFF.

The chain combines TRBV3-1 (or the pseudogene TRBV3-2) with TRBJ2-7, with a possible D match to TRBD1 (5 bases). Deletions cut 3 bases from V and 6 bases from J, with 15 bases between. Germline assignment: CDR1 LGHDT and CDR2 YNNKEL (reference sequence). The CDR3 runs 14 residues. Here the CDR3 reads CASSQILTGGEQYF. CDR3 nucleotide sequence: TGTGCCAGCAGCCAGATCCTCACAGGTGGCGAGCAGTACTTC.

The chain recombines TRBV9 with TRBJ1-1, with a tentative D call TRBD1 (6 bases). Germline V gene lookup returns CDR1 SGDLS and CDR2 YYNGEE. The V end was cut by 3 bases, the J end by 1 base, with 19 bases between. The length of the CDR3 is 17 residues. The CDR3 bases are TGTGCCAGCAGCGATAGAGGGAGGGGAGGGGGGAACACTGAAGCTTTCTTT. Translating it yields CASSDRGRGGGNTEAFF.

This clone was observed a few times. The rearrangement uses TRBV6-2 or TRBV6-3 and TRBJ1-6, with 8 nucleotides matching TRBD1. CDR3 length equals 13 residues. Per the germline V gene, CDR1 is MNHEY and CDR2 is SVGEGT. V lost 5 bases and J lost 9; bases outside the gene matches: 3. In DNA form, the CDR3 reads TGTGCCAGCAGTAACGACAGGGGTTCACCCCTCCACTTT. Its translation: CASSNDRGSPLHF.

The gene calls are TRBV9 and TRBJ1-2; maybe TRBD1 (5 bases). Trimming pared 4 bases from V and 2 bases from J, leaving 15 bases between. This CDR3 is 15 amino acids long. CDR1 and CDR2 from the germline V gene are SGDLS and YYNGEE. The CDR3: CASSRKVQDNYGYTF. As DNA, the CDR3 is TGTGCCAGCAGCCGTAAGGTACAGGACAACTATGGCTACACCTTC.